A selection of T cell receptor beta chains follows, all from one sample in a study of blood T cell repertoires in COVID-19. Profiling relied on immunoSEQ multiplex PCR, and the TCRdb table lists in-frame clones only, not all of them. The sample lists nearly 350,000 clones, more than 75% occurring once. The sequenced sample was peripheral blood. All receptors derive from a woman aged 45-60 years with COVID-19, enrolled during active disease. Each CDR3 is given with its conserved first and last residue. The D gene is left open where the match is weak. Some rows have no size entry. The others give once, few or many, or a class for an expanded clone.

clone size,V gene,D gene,J gene,CDR3 DNA,CDR3 protein
once,TRBV7-2,TRBD2,TRBJ2-1,TGTGCCAGCAGCTTAGAAGGGACTAGCGGGAGTGGTGAGCAGTTCTTC,CASSLEGTSGSGEQFF
.,TRBV11-3,TRBD2,TRBJ2-1,TGTGCCAGCAGCTTAGTTAGCGGGAGCGCCTACAATGAGCAGTTCTTC,CASSLVSGSAYNEQFF
.,TRBV7-8,.,TRBJ2-7,TGTGCCAGCAGCATCCAGAGACTAGACGAGCAGTACTTC,CASSIQRLDEQYF
.,TRBV3-1/TRBV3-2,.,TRBJ2-5,TGTGCCAGCAGCCAAGCTCCAGCGTTCCAAGAGACCCAGTACTTC,CASSQAPAFQETQYF
.,TRBV5-6,.,TRBJ2-5,TGTGCCAGCAGCTCGAATTGGGGGGAAGAGACCCAGTACTTC,CASSSNWGEETQYF
.,TRBV30,TRBD2,TRBJ2-5,TGTGCCTGGACTAGCGGGAGTGGGGAGACCCAGTACTTC,CAWTSGSGETQYF
once,TRBV6-5,.,TRBJ2-5,TGTGCCAGCAGTTCTGGACTTAAAGACGTCCAAGAGACCCAGTACTTC,CASSSGLKDVQETQYF
.,TRBV3-1/TRBV3-2,.,TRBJ1-4,TGTGCCAGCAGCCTAAGGCGGCCAACTAATGAAAAACTGTTTTTT,CASSLRRPTNEKLFF
.,TRBV12-3/TRBV12-4,TRBD2,TRBJ2-1,TGTGCCAGCAGCTTTTCGGGGGGTGAGCAGTTCTTC,CASSFSGGEQFF
.,TRBV7-3,.,TRBJ2-1,TGTGCCAGCAGCTTAACTCTCCGGGATTATCAGTTCTTC,CASSLTLRDYQFF
.,TRBV7-9,.,TRBJ2-4,TGTGCCAGCAGCTTAGATGGAGAAGGAAACATTCAGTACTTC,CASSLDGEGNIQYF
.,TRBV19,TRBD1,TRBJ1-2,TGTGCCAGTACTGAACAGGGGGTTACTAACTATGGCTACACCTTC,CASTEQGVTNYGYTF
few,TRBV2,TRBD2,TRBJ2-2,TGTGCCAGCAGGGGGACTAGCGGGAGTACGGGCACCGGGGAGCTGTTTTTT,CASRGTSGSTGTGELFF
once,TRBV19,.,TRBJ1-5,TGTGCCGGGGGGAACTTTGGGGCTGGCAATCAGCCCCAGCATTTT,CAGGNFGAGNQPQHF
.,TRBV19,TRBD1,TRBJ1-3,TGTGCCAGCAGTCCTCCGGGACAGAAAGGACACACCATATATTTT,CASSPPGQKGHTIYF
.,TRBV2,.,TRBJ1-6,TGTGCCAGCAGTGATGGGGCCTTCACCCTCCACTTT,CASSDGAFTLHF
.,TRBV18,.,TRBJ1-6,TGTGCCAGCTCACCAGTCTCCGCCGAGTCACCCCTCCACTTT,CASSPVSAESPLHF
.,TRBV27,.,TRBJ1-1,TGTGCCAGCACCTCACTAGGCGGGGGCATTAACACTGAAGCTTTCTTT,CASTSLGGGINTEAFF
once,TRBV5-1,.,TRBJ1-1,TGCGCCAGCAGCTTGATGGGGGGAAGCGGCACTGAAGCTTTCTTT,CASSLMGGSGTEAFF
.,TRBV27,.,TRBJ2-2,TGTGCCAGCAGTTTAATCGCAGGGATCGCCGGGGAGCTGTTTTTT,CASSLIAGIAGELFF
.,TRBV5-1,.,TRBJ1-3,TGCGCCAGCAGCTTGGACAGACAATATGGAAACACCATATATTTT,CASSLDRQYGNTIYF
once,TRBV12-3/TRBV12-4,.,TRBJ1-1,TGTGCCAGCGGTGCGAGGAACACTGAAGCTTTCTTT,CASGARNTEAFF
.,TRBV30,TRBD2,TRBJ2-3,TGTGCCTGGGCTAGCGGGAGAGGGGGGCCTAGCACAGATACGCAGTATTTT,CAWASGRGGPSTDTQYF
few,TRBV6-5,TRBD1,TRBJ1-6,TGTGCCAGCAGATCCGCACAGGGGGCTTTGGCACCCCTCCACTTT,CASRSAQGALAPLHF
.,TRBV7-6,TRBD2,TRBJ2-7,TGTGCCAGCAGCTTAGTTTCTAGCGGGAGGTCGTCCTACGAGCAGTACTTC,CASSLVSSGRSSYEQYF
.,TRBV18,.,TRBJ2-3,TGTGCCAGCTCACCACAGGGTAGCGGACTCACAGATACGCAGTATTTT,CASSPQGSGLTDTQYF
.,TRBV7-9,.,TRBJ2-3,TGTGCCAGCAGTTACGGGGGGCGCGGCACAGATACGCAGTATTTT,CASSYGGRGTDTQYF
.,TRBV20-1,TRBD2,TRBJ2-1,TGCAGTGCTAGTGCGGGAGGCCACGTAGAGCAGTTCTTC,CSASAGGHVEQFF
.,TRBV6-5,.,TRBJ1-1,TGTGCCAGCAGTTACTCCCCCATAGAGGGTCCTGAAGCTTTCTTT,CASSYSPIEGPEAFF
.,TRBV24-1,TRBD2,TRBJ2-5,TGTGCCACCAGTGACTCCCAGCGGGAGGAAGAGACCCAGTACTTC,CATSDSQREEETQYF
.,TRBV9,TRBD1,TRBJ2-3,TGTGCCAGCAGCGTAGAAGGGACAGGGGCGGGCACAGATACGCAGTATTTT,CASSVEGTGAGTDTQYF
.,TRBV29-1,.,TRBJ2-3,TGCAGCGCGTCGGGGGCAGATACGCAGTATTTT,CSASGADTQYF
.,TRBV6-5,.,TRBJ2-1,TGTGCCAGCAGTTACAGCGGATCCGACAATGAGCAGTTCTTC,CASSYSGSDNEQFF
.,TRBV19,.,TRBJ1-1,TGTGCCAGTAGTTTTCGGAACACTGAAGCTTTCTTT,CASSFRNTEAFF
.,TRBV18,.,TRBJ1-4,TGTGCCAGCTCACGCTACAGTGCAACTAATGAAAAACTGTTTTTT,CASSRYSATNEKLFF
.,TRBV7-9,TRBD2,TRBJ2-3,TGTGCCAGCAGCAAATCGACTAGCGGGATTGGTGCAGATACGCAGTATTTT,CASSKSTSGIGADTQYF
.,TRBV15,TRBD2,TRBJ2-7,TGTGCCACCTCTTGGAGCGGGAGTTACGAGCAGTACTTC,CATSWSGSYEQYF
few,TRBV6-4,TRBD2,TRBJ2-7,TGTGCCAGCAGCATACTAGCGGGAGCCCGCGAGCAGTACTTC,CASSILAGAREQYF
.,TRBV2,TRBD1,TRBJ2-1,TGTGCCAGCAGTAGACAGGGAATGGATGAGCAGTTCTTC,CASSRQGMDEQFF
.,TRBV10-3,TRBD1,TRBJ2-2,TGTGCCACCCGGACAGGGGTGGCCACCGGGGAGCTGTTTTTT,CATRTGVATGELFF
.,TRBV2,.,TRBJ2-7,TGTGCCAGCAGTGAAGCCAGAAAGGGGACACTAAGCGAGCAGTACTTC,CASSEARKGTLSEQYF
.,TRBV27,.,TRBJ2-1,TGTGCCAGCAGTTCCACCCGCTTGGGTCTAGCCCAATACAATGAGCAGTTCTTC,CASSSTRLGLAQYNEQFF
.,TRBV6-2/TRBV6-3,TRBD2,TRBJ2-7,TGTGCCAGCAGTTACGGGGCTAGCGGGAGTTCCTACGAGCAGTACTTC,CASSYGASGSSYEQYF
.,TRBV7-2,.,TRBJ2-4,TGTGCCAGCAGCTTAAAAAGGGGACTCTCGGGAAACATTCAGTACTTC,CASSLKRGLSGNIQYF
.,TRBV6-5,TRBD1,TRBJ1-1,TGTGCCAGCAGTTATACGGGGACAGGCAGAACTGAAGCTTTCTTT,CASSYTGTGRTEAFF
.,TRBV4-1,.,TRBJ1-1,TGCGCCAGCAGCCGGGTCTTATCCGGAGCCGAGGGAGCTTTCTTT,CASSRVLSGAEGAFF